This is a list of T cell receptor beta chains from one sample in a study of T-cell memory formation after mild COVID-19. TCRdb used MiXCR to reprocess the 5' RACE reads, holding one entry per CDR3 protein. The sample lists 350,000 or so distinct CDR3 sequences, 20% to 25% occurring once. Material: PBMCs or a T cell subset sorted from them (not recorded which). The origin of the receptors is a man younger than 30 who had mild COVID-19 (a few samples of this study predate the infection). Cell type and time point are not known. CDR3s include the opening cysteine and the closing phenylalanine or tryptophan. Each record gives: J gene, V gene, D gene, clone size, CDR3 DNA, CDR3 protein. The D gene is left open where the match is weak. The size entry is marked missing in some rows and otherwise reads once, few, many or a size class.

TRBJ1-6	TRBV28	.	few	TGTGCCAGCAGTTTACCAGGGAATGCTGGTGGTTGGAGTTCACCCCTCCACTTT	CASSLPGNAGGWSSPLHF
TRBJ2-2	TRBV5-1	TRBD1	.	TGCGCCAGCAGCTTGGGAGGGGGCCTCACCGGGGAGCTGTTTTTT	CASSLGGGLTGELFF
TRBJ1-5	TRBV6-5	.	few	TGTGCCAGCAGTCCAGGGTTATCGGGCAATCAGCCCCAGCATTTT	CASSPGLSGNQPQHF
TRBJ1-2	TRBV29-1	TRBD1	.	TGCAGCGTTGGTCAAGGGACAGGGTATGGCTACACCTTC	CSVGQGTGYGYTF
TRBJ1-5	TRBV29-1	TRBD1	few	TGCAGCGTCTTCGGACAGGTTAGCAATCAGCCCCAGCATTTT	CSVFGQVSNQPQHF
TRBJ2-5	TRBV3-1	.	few	TGTGCCAGCAGTCCAGACCCCTCGAGGAGAGAGACCCAGTACTTC	CASSPDPSRRETQYF
TRBJ1-6	TRBV2	TRBD1	.	TGTGCCAGCAGCGGACAGGGAGCGACACCCCTCCACTTT	CASSGQGATPLHF
TRBJ1-3	TRBV15	.	few	TGTGCCACCAGCAGTGGGCAGGCCGGAAACACCATATATTTT	CATSSGQAGNTIYF
TRBJ2-5	TRBV24-1	.	.	TGTGCCACCAGTGAAGGAGGCAGGGGATACCAAGAGACCCAGTACTTC	CATSEGGRGYQETQYF
TRBJ2-7	TRBV4-3	TRBD1	few	TGCGCCAGCAGCCCCGGGACAGGGGACTACGAGCAGTACTTC	CASSPGTGDYEQYF
TRBJ2-1	TRBV7-2	.	.	TGTGCCAGCAGCCGCGAGGCCTACAATGAGCAGTTCTTC	CASSREAYNEQFF
TRBJ1-5	TRBV4-3	.	few	TGCGCCAGCAGCCAAGAGCCGGGCCCCCCAAATCAGCCCCAGCATTTT	CASSQEPGPPNQPQHF
TRBJ2-1	TRBV6-2/TRBV6-3	TRBD2	few	TGTGCCAGCAGTTATTTGCCTATAGCGGGGGGGCAGGACAATGAGCAGTTCTTC	CASSYLPIAGGQDNEQFF
TRBJ2-3	TRBV4-3	TRBD2	few	TGCGCCAGCAGCCACCCCACATGGGCTAGCGGGGGGGCGTCGGATACGCAGTATTTT	CASSHPTWASGGASDTQYF
TRBJ1-3	TRBV12-3/TRBV12-4	TRBD1	.	TGTGCCAGCACTTCACAGGGGGTAATAGGAAACACCATATATTTT	CASTSQGVIGNTIYF
TRBJ1-1	TRBV24-1	.	few	TGTGCCACCAGTGACCATACACAGGGGAACACTGAAGCTTTCTTT	CATSDHTQGNTEAFF
TRBJ2-3	TRBV7-9	.	few	TGTGCCAGCAGCGCCGCTGGGATGGGAGATACGCAGTATTTT	CASSAAGMGDTQYF
TRBJ1-2	TRBV4-3	.	few	TGCGCCAGCAGCCAAGAGCCCGCAGAGAATAACTATGGCTACACCTTC	CASSQEPAENNYGYTF
TRBJ2-5	TRBV28	TRBD1	.	TGTGCCAGCAGTGATACCCAGGGACAGGGGGCGCGGGAGACCCAGTACTTC	CASSDTQGQGARETQYF
TRBJ2-7	TRBV5-1	.	few	TGCGCCAGCAGTTATTCCAGGGGAGACGAGCAGTACTTC	CASSYSRGDEQYF
TRBJ2-2	TRBV4-3	TRBD1	once	TGCGCCAGCAGCCCGACAGGGGTAGGCACCGGGGAGCTGTTTTTT	CASSPTGVGTGELFF
TRBJ2-3	TRBV24-1	.	few	TGTGCCACCAGTGATTTCTTAGACAATACGCAGTATTTT	CATSDFLDNTQYF
TRBJ2-3	TRBV18	TRBD2	.	TGTGCCAGCTCACCGGTGGCTAGCGGGGCAACCGGAGATACGCAGTATTTT	CASSPVASGATGDTQYF
TRBJ1-1	TRBV7-8	.	.	TGTGCCAGCACCAAGAGGGGTAACACTGAAGCTTTCTTT	CASTKRGNTEAFF
TRBJ2-7	TRBV7-6	TRBD1	few	TGTGCCAGCAGCCTAGATTACGGGACAGGGGCGAGCGAGCAGTACTTC	CASSLDYGTGASEQYF
TRBJ2-2	TRBV20-1	.	.	TGCAGTGCTAGTGGGCTGGTTAACACCGGGGAGCTGTTTTTT	CSASGLVNTGELFF
TRBJ1-6	TRBV15	.	few	TGTGCCACCATCAGAGTCTACGGGGTTTCACCCCTCCACTTT	CATIRVYGVSPLHF
TRBJ2-3	TRBV5-6	.	.	TGTGCCAGCAGCCCCGACTTGATGTACACAGATACGCAGTATTTT	CASSPDLMYTDTQYF
TRBJ2-1	TRBV3-1	.	few	TGTGCCAGCAGCCAAGCTTTACTAGTTCAGTTCTTC	CASSQALLVQFF
TRBJ2-1	TRBV30	.	.	TGTGCCTGGAGTCGGCTTCATGGGGGTGAGCAGTTCTTC	CAWSRLHGGEQFF
TRBJ2-3	TRBV15	.	many	TGTGCCACCAGCAGAGATAGGGTAGATACGCAGTATTTT	CATSRDRVDTQYF
TRBJ1-5	TRBV3-1	TRBD1	.	TGTGCCAGCAGCCTAGGGACAGGGGCCGCCGGGGAGCCCCAGCATTTT	CASSLGTGAAGEPQHF
TRBJ1-2	TRBV7-9	TRBD1	.	TGTGCCAGCAGCTTAGGGGACAGGGCTGGCTATGGCTACACCTTC	CASSLGDRAGYGYTF
TRBJ2-1	TRBV14	.	.	TGTGCCAGCAGCCAAGAGGGCTTAACTCACTCCTACAATGAGCAGTTCTTC	CASSQEGLTHSYNEQFF
TRBJ1-5	TRBV4-1	TRBD1	few	TGCGCCAGCAGCCAATTACCGGGACAGGGCAATCAGCCCCAGCATTTT	CASSQLPGQGNQPQHF
TRBJ2-5	TRBV7-9	TRBD1	.	TGTGCCAGCTGCGACAGGGGGCAAGAGACCCAGTACTTC	CASCDRGQETQYF
TRBJ2-3	TRBV27	.	few	TGTGCCAGACCCGAGGACTCGAGAGGAACAGATACGCAGTATTTT	CARPEDSRGTDTQYF
TRBJ2-7	TRBV3-1	.	few	TGTGCCAGCAGCCAAGGAAAGGGCTACGAGCAGTACTTC	CASSQGKGYEQYF
TRBJ1-3	TRBV7-8	.	.	TGTGCCAGCGGGGGGTCGGCGGGAAACACCATATATTTT	CASGGSAGNTIYF
TRBJ2-7	TRBV11-2	TRBD2	few	TGTGCCAGCAGCGGACTAGCGTACGAGCAGTACTTC	CASSGLAYEQYF
TRBJ2-2	TRBV6-5	.	few	TGTGCCAGCAGTTACTCAGTCGGGGAAGCCGGGGAGCTGTTTTTT	CASSYSVGEAGELFF
TRBJ2-5	TRBV7-2	TRBD2	many	TGTGCCAGCAGCGCTAGCGGGGAGGAGACCCAGTACTTC	CASSASGEETQYF
TRBJ1-1	TRBV5-5	.	few	TGTGCCAGCAGTCACTGGATCTCTTGGGGCACTGAAGCTTTCTTT	CASSHWISWGTEAFF
TRBJ1-1	TRBV5-1	.	few	TGCGCCAGCAGCTTGTTGGCGGGGCCGGGCACTGAAGCTTTCTTT	CASSLLAGPGTEAFF
TRBJ2-7	TRBV2	TRBD1	.	TGTGCCAGCAGTATGAAAGGGGGCAACTACGAGCAGTACTTC	CASSMKGGNYEQYF
TRBJ2-3	TRBV24-1	.	.	TGTGCCACCAGTGAGTTGGACGGCACAGATACGCAGTATTTT	CATSELDGTDTQYF
TRBJ2-7	TRBV18	.	many	TGTGCCAGCTCACCACCGAGCCACGGGGACGACGAGCAGTACTTC	CASSPPSHGDDEQYF
TRBJ2-3	TRBV5-1	.	.	TGCGCCAGCCAAACTTTACAGGGTATGGGCACAGATACGCAGTATTTT	CASQTLQGMGTDTQYF
TRBJ2-7	TRBV7-2	.	few	TGTGCCAGCAGCCCACAGGGAGGGGGCGAGCAGTACTTC	CASSPQGGGEQYF
TRBJ2-1	TRBV6-5	.	.	TGTGCCAGCAGTTACTCAGACACGGATCCCGCTCGGGTCTTC	CASSYSDTDPARVF
TRBJ2-4	TRBV7-2	TRBD2	.	TGTGCCAGCAGCCGGACTAGTCTAACCAAAAACATTCAGTACTTC	CASSRTSLTKNIQYF
TRBJ2-3	TRBV5-1	.	few	TGCGCCAGCAGCCCCACTCGCGGGGGCCCCCGTTGG	CASSPTRGGPRW